This entry lists 25 T cell receptor beta chains sequenced from one sample in a study of T cell responses to AZD1222 COVID-19 vaccine. The method was immunoSEQ multiplex PCR; TCRdb's version includes in-frame clones alone and lacks a portion of them. The data show 120,000 or so clones, over 90% seen once. This sample comprised peripheral blood, obtained 28 days after the second AZD1222 dose. These receptors came from an adult who received the AZD1222 COVID-19 vaccine.

V and J are TRBV4-1 and TRBJ1-1; D unresolved. V was clipped by 4 bases and J by 5 bases, with 14 bases between them. Germline CDR1 reads MGHRA; CDR2 reads YSYEKL. The CDR3 length is 14 residues. The CDR3 here is CASSRIAGWTEAFF. CDR3 nucleotides: TGCGCCAGCAGCCGCATCGCAGGTTGGACTGAAGCTTTCTTT.

The chain carries TRBV7-7 and TRBJ2-5; tentative D call: TRBD2 (6 bases). This CDR3 is 18 amino acids long. Germline CDR1 is SSHAT and CDR2 is FNYEAQ (reference sequence). The germline V and J ends were trimmed by 2 bases and 5 bases, with 24 bases remaining between them. The CDR3 loop is CASSLTRSTPFREETQYF. The CDR3 DNA is TGTGCCAGCAGCTTAACAAGATCGACTCCGTTCCGGGAGGAGACCCAGTACTTC.

The genes are TRBV7-9 and TRBJ1-1, with D unclear. V was clipped by 7 bases and J by 1 base, with 10 bases between them. Germline V gene lookup returns CDR1 SEHNR and CDR2 FQNEAQ (reference sequence). The CDR3 loop spans 13 amino acids. CDR3 sequence: CASTQVGNTEAFF. The CDR3 bases are TGTGCCAGCACCCAGGTAGGGAACACTGAAGCTTTCTTT.

The rearrangement joins TRBV28 to TRBJ2-7; 11 bases agree with TRBD2. CDR1 is MDHEN and CDR2 is SYDVKM in the germline V gene. The CDR3 covers 18 residues. Losses at the gene ends were 4 bases for V and 2 bases for J; bases not matched to a gene: 13. CDR3 region: CASSSSGGQGSMAYEQYF. For the CDR3, the DNA is TGTGCCAGCAGTTCTAGCGGGGGGCAGGGGTCTATGGCCTACGAGCAGTACTTC.

The chain combines TRBV5-6 with TRBJ2-2, with D possibly TRBD2 on 5 matching bases. The CDR3 is 15 amino acids. V gave up 4 bases and J gave up 2 bases, with 12 bases separating them. The V gene's germline CDR1 is SGHDT and CDR2 YYEEEE. In DNA, the CDR3 is TGTGCCAGCAGCCCTGATAGGACTAACACCGGGGAGCTGTTTTTT. Protein: CASSPDRTNTGELFF.

This clone appeared a single time. V usage is TRBV5-8 and J usage is TRBJ2-3; no reliable D call. This CDR3 is 13 amino acids long. Trimming pared 2 bases from V and 4 bases from J, leaving 8 bases between. Per the germline V gene, CDR1 is SGHTS and CDR2 is YDEGEE. The CDR3: CASSFVLADTQYF. DNA for the CDR3: TGTGCCAGCAGCTTTGTCTTAGCAGATACGCAGTATTTT.

The chain carries TRBV2 and TRBJ1-2; no clear D gene. V dropped 10 bases and J dropped 3 bases, with 12 bases sitting between them. Germline V gene lookup returns CDR1 SNHLY and CDR2 FYNNEI. There are 12 residues in the CDR3. The CDR3: CAINVLYYGYTF. The CDR3 DNA reads TGTGCCATCAATGTCCTCTACTATGGCTACACCTTC.

The chain employs TRBV10-3 and TRBJ2-7; TRBD2 matches at 7 bases. The germline V gene encodes CDR1 ENHRY and CDR2 SYGVKD. The CDR3 loop spans 19 amino acids. V gave up 3 bases and J gave up 1 base; unmatched junction bases: 18. CDR3 sequence reads: CAISDSSGALTGSSYEQYF. The CDR3, as DNA: TGTGCCATCAGTGACTCCAGCGGGGCTCTCACGGGGAGTTCCTACGAGCAGTACTTC.

The rearrangement links TRBV13 to TRBJ2-7; D unresolved. CDR1 and CDR2 from the germline V gene are PRHDT and FYEKMQ (reference sequence). The CDR3 loop spans 14 amino acids. The germline V and J ends were trimmed by 3 bases and 0 bases, with 9 bases remaining between them. The DNA of the CDR3 is TGTGCCAGCAGCTTGTATGGGGTCTCCTACGAGCAGTACTTC. Encoded protein: CASSLYGVSYEQYF.

In nucleotides, the CDR3 is TGTGCCAGCAGCCAAGAAGGGTCTGGGAACTATGGCTACACCTTC. Translation gives CASSQEGSGNYGYTF. The rearrangement links TRBV4-2 to TRBJ1-2; D remains unclear. Deletions cut 0 bases from V and 2 bases from J, with 10 bases between. This CDR3 has 15 residues. Germline lookup yields CDR1 LGHNA and CDR2 YNFKEQ.

V and J are TRBV10-3 and TRBJ1-1; 7 bases line up with TRBD1. CDR1 ENHRY and CDR2 SYGVKD come from the germline V gene. V lost 5 bases to trimming and J lost 3 bases; unmatched junction nucleotides: 12. The length of the CDR3 is 16 residues. This CDR3 is CAISPGKGAADTEAFF. CDR3 nucleotide sequence: TGTGCCATCAGTCCCGGGAAGGGGGCGGCGGACACTGAAGCTTTCTTT.

The gene calls are TRBV6-1 and TRBJ1-2; 7 bases map to TRBD1. The V gene end was trimmed by 3 bases and the J gene end by 3 bases; junction bases not matched to a gene: 1. The CDR3 sequence is 13 residues long. CDR1 MNHNS and CDR2 SASEGT come from the germline V gene. In nucleotides, the CDR3 is TGTGCCAGCAGTGAGGGACAGTACTATGGCTACACCTTC. Its translation is CASSEGQYYGYTF.

This chain connects TRBV7-9 to TRBJ2-3; D is uncertain. The CDR3 consists of 16 residues. V lost 1 base and J lost 5, with 16 bases in between. Per the germline V gene, CDR1 is SEHNR and CDR2 is FQNEAQ (reference sequence). The CDR3 loop is CASSLGSNSGRDTQYF. In DNA, the CDR3 is TGTGCCAGCAGCTTAGGATCCAACTCGGGTAGAGATACGCAGTATTTT.

The chain uses TRBV29-1 and TRBJ1-1; D gene uncertain. V dropped 0 bases and J dropped 1 base, with 6 bases sitting between them. This CDR3 spans 13 amino acids. From germline, CDR1 is SQVTM and CDR2 ANQGSEA. This CDR3 reads CSVEEFTNTEAFF. The CDR3 coding sequence is TGCAGCGTTGAAGAGTTTACGAACACTGAAGCTTTCTTT.

The chain recombines TRBV7-2 with TRBJ2-1; TRBD1 matches at 7 bases. The V gene's germline CDR1 is SGHTA and CDR2 FQGNSA. CDR3 size: 14 residues. The V and J ends lost 5 bases and 5 bases, in that order; junction bases with no gene match: 6. CDR3 DNA: TGTGCCAGCAGCCCCCGACAGGGAAACAATGAGCAGTTCTTC. Translation gives CASSPRQGNNEQFF.

V and J are TRBV12-3 or TRBV12-4 and TRBJ2-3; no clear D gene. The germline V and J ends were trimmed by 5 bases and 8 bases, with 11 bases remaining between them. The CDR3 loop spans 12 amino acids. CDR3 in amino acids: CASSPSLATQYF. In DNA, the CDR3 is TGTGCCAGCAGTCCTTCGTTGGCTACGCAGTATTTT.

This sequence joins TRBV9 and TRBJ2-1; unclear D gene. Germline V gives CDR1 SGDLS, CDR2 YYNGEE. CDR3 size: 15 residues. Trimming shortened V by 3 bases and J by 3 bases, and 13 bases separated the two germline ends. CDR3 residues: CASSASWASYNEQFF. The CDR3 nucleotides are TGTGCCAGCAGCGCTAGTTGGGCAAGCTACAATGAGCAGTTCTTC. The complete variable domain, with remaining parts taken from reference TRBV9 and TRBJ2-1, reads DSGVTQTPKHLITATGQRVTLRCSPRSGDLSVYWYQQSLDQGLQFLIQYYNGEERAKGNILERFSAQQFPDLHSELNLSSLELGDSALYFCASSASWASYNEQFFGPGTRLTVL.

The gene calls are TRBV5-6 and TRBJ1-3, with D hard to call. In germline, CDR1 is SGHDT, CDR2 YYEEEE. The germline V and J ends were trimmed by 7 bases and 7 bases, with 15 bases remaining between them. The CDR3 consists of 13 residues. CDR3 coding DNA: TGTGCCAGCCACGGCCTCCTCGGGAACACCATATATTTT. This translates into CASHGLLGNTIYF.

V and J are TRBV5-1 and TRBJ1-6, with a weak D call TRBD1 (6 bases). V lost 4 bases, J lost 8 bases, and 16 bases lay in between. The V gene's germline CDR1 is SGHRS and CDR2 YFSETQ. The CDR3 covers 15 residues. CDR3 nucleotide sequence: TGCGCCAGCAGCGTGGACAGCCTTTTGTATTCACCCCTCCACTTT. Its translation: CASSVDSLLYSPLHF. The entire variable domain, with the rest obtained from reference TRBV5-1 and TRBJ1-6, is as follows: KAGVTQTPRYLIKTRGQQVTLSCSPISGHRSVSWYQQTPGQGLQFLFEYFSETQRNKGNFPGRFSGRQFSNSRSEMNVSTLELGDSALYLCASSVDSLLYSPLHFGNGTRLTVT.

CDR3 in amino acids: CASSQQGATDTQYF. The CDR3 DNA is TGCGCCAGCAGCCAACAGGGGGCCACAGATACGCAGTATTTT. The chain joins TRBV5-1 to TRBJ2-3; 9 nucleotides line up with TRBD1. J lost 2 bases, V lost 4 bases, and 2 bases had no gene match. Germline V gene data show CDR1 as SGHRS and CDR2 as YFSETQ. The CDR3 spans 14 residues.

This chain connects TRBV20-1 to TRBJ2-1, with 9 bases lining up with TRBD2. This CDR3 comprises 14 residues. Germline trimming cut 3 bases from V and 3 bases from J; bases unmatched to any gene: 3. From germline, CDR1 is DFQATT and CDR2 SNEGSKA (reference sequence). The CDR3, as DNA: TGCAGTGCTAGTGCGGGAGGGATCTACAATGAGCAGTTCTTC. Amino acids: CSASAGGIYNEQFF.

The chain combines TRBV4-1 with TRBJ2-7; 9 bases match TRBD1. With V trimmed by 4 bases and J by 4 bases, 14 bases remained unmatched. The length of the CDR3 is 17 residues. Germline V gene sequence: CDR1 MGHRA, CDR2 YSYEKL. The CDR3 nucleotides are TGCGCCAGCAGCCCCCTACTGAAGGGACAGGGTTTTTACGAGCAGTACTTC. This gives the protein CASSPLLKGQGFYEQYF.

This chain joins TRBV15 and TRBJ1-5; D ambiguous. The CDR3 loop spans 16 amino acids. The ends were cut back, 5 bases at V and 0 bases at J, with 14 bases in the middle. CDR1 is LNHNV and CDR2 is YYDKDF in the germline V gene (reference sequence). Written as DNA, the CDR3 is TGTGCCACCAGCGCCCAACTTCGGAATAGCAATCAGCCCCAGCATTTT. Translation gives CATSAQLRNSNQPQHF.

The sample holds one count of this clone. The rearrangement joins TRBV3-1 (or the pseudogene TRBV3-2) to TRBJ2-1, with 10 bases matching TRBD1. Trimming cost V 3 bases and J 7 bases; bases outside gene matches: 9. Germline V gene lookup returns CDR1 LGHDT and CDR2 YNNKEL (reference sequence). The CDR3 consists of 16 residues. This chain's CDR3 is CASSHSGQGGFNEQFF. DNA of the CDR3: TGTGCCAGCAGCCACTCAGGACAGGGGGGGTTTAATGAGCAGTTCTTC.

This chain joins TRBV5-6 and TRBJ2-7, with 7 bases aligning to TRBD2. V was pared by 6 bases and J by 5 bases, with 14 bases of the junction left unmatched. Germline V CDR1 and CDR2: SGHDT, YYEEEE. This CDR3 comprises 15 residues. CDR3 sequence (DNA): TGTGCCAGCACCCCCCGAAGGCGGGAGCACCACGAGCAGTACTTC. This gives the protein CASTPRRREHHEQYF.